These 22 T cell receptor beta chains share one sample of origin, sequenced in a study of regulatory T cells in long-lasting Graves disease (dated by TCRdb to about 2021). The time point label on this specimen signifies: persistent/refractory GD, antithyroid drugs over 5 years with positive TRAb. For both TCR sequencing and RNA sequencing, RNA was extracted from PBMCs in TRIzol. The method behind the library was multiplex PCR. Sequencing took place on an Illumina HiSeq 4000. TCR beta libraries were built with iRepertoire HTBI primers and Arm-PCR amplification of CDR3 regions. TCRdb applied fastp at Q25 and MiXCR to the public reads, then kept only in-frame beta chains. Every CDR3 protein is listed once, alongside the most common genes and DNA of its rows. The sample records hundreds of thousands of distinct CDR3 sequences, about 20% of which are singletons. 7.8% of the sample belongs to the ten largest clones.

Sequencing was performed on peripheral blood mononuclear cells (PBMCs), taken when the disease was refractory, from a patient treated with antithyroid drugs. These receptors were taken from a female donor with Graves disease.

This clonotype was recorded a few times. The chain is built from TRBV12-3 or TRBV12-4 and TRBJ2-2; TRBD2 agrees at 9 bases. V lost 1 base to trimming and J lost 7 bases; unmatched junction nucleotides: 7. CDR3 length: 16 amino acids. CDR3 nucleotide sequence: TGTGCCAGCAGTTTAGGAATAGCGGGAGTGTTCGGGGAGCTGTTTTTT. The encoded protein is CASSLGIAGVFGELFF.

This clonotype has ten or more counts. The chain is built from TRBV5-1 and TRBJ1-2; weak D call: TRBD1 (5 bases). CDR3 length: 13 residues. Trimming shortened V by 0 bases and J by 5 bases, and 8 bases separated the two germline ends. The germline CDR1 and CDR2 sequences are SGHRS and YFSETQ. DNA for the CDR3: TGCGCCAGCAGCTTGGCCGCAGGGTATGGCTACACCTTC. This encodes CASSLAAGYGYTF.

In the case of this clonotype: One junction end does not reproduce the germline sequence, and a read error may be involved. The chain links TRBV28 to TRBJ1-4; D is undetermined. The CDR3 covers 12 residues. Looked up from germline, CDR1 is MDHEN and CDR2 is SYDVKM. Written as DNA, the CDR3 is TGTGCCAGCAGTTTAGTTGGGGAAAAACTGCTTTTT. It yields the protein CASSLVGEKLLF.

There are many counts of this clonotype. The genes are TRBV30 and TRBJ1-4; TRBD1 agrees at 7 bases. This CDR3 comprises 13 residues. Germline values: CDR1 GTSNPN, CDR2 SVGIG (reference sequence). With 3 bases clipped from V and 5 bases from J, the junction kept 3 bases outside the gene matches. The CDR3 is CAWRLRGNEKLFF. CDR3 bases: TGTGCCTGGAGGCTCAGGGGGAATGAAAAACTGTTTTTT.

There are many counts of this clonotype. The V call is TRBV11-2, the J call TRBJ2-4; D is unresolved. The CDR3 runs to 13 residues. V was pared by 3 bases and J by 3 bases, with 6 bases between. Germline V gives CDR1 SGHAT, CDR2 FQNNGV. The CDR3 reads CASSLSGKNIQYF. The CDR3 DNA is TGTGCCAGCAGCTTGTCGGGCAAAAACATTCAGTACTTC.

The rearrangement joins TRBV6-1 to TRBJ1-1; D might be TRBD1 (6 bases). CDR1 is MNHNS, CDR2 SASEGT, per germline. CDR3 length equals 13 residues. Trimming removed 6 bases at V and 8 bases at J, with 16 bases between. CDR3 bases: TGTGCCAGCAGCCGAACTTTACAGGGAGAAGCTTTCTTT. Protein sequence: CASSRTLQGEAFF.

This clonotype was seen a handful of times. The chain recombines TRBV6-1 with TRBJ2-7, with TRBD1 as a possible D gene (6 bases). Germline CDR1 and CDR2: MNHNS and SASEGT. This CDR3 spans 15 amino acids. V was cut by 1 base and J by 0 bases, with 10 bases left in between. This CDR3 is CASSEGDTYSYEQYF. DNA of the CDR3: TGTGCCAGCAGTGAAGGGGACACTTACTCCTACGAGCAGTACTTC.

This clonotype has at least ten counts. The V gene is TRBV5-1, the J gene TRBJ2-7, with no clear D. In germline, CDR1 is SGHRS, CDR2 YFSETQ. V was trimmed by 2 bases and J by 0 bases, leaving 9 bases between them. This CDR3 has 14 residues. The DNA for the CDR3 is TGCGCCAGCAGCTTTGACATTATCTCCTACGAGCAGTACTTC. Its protein product is CASSFDIISYEQYF.

This clonotype was observed a handful of times. The chain combines TRBV6-1 with TRBJ2-7; D uncertain. The CDR3 covers 13 residues. The V gene lost 4 bases and the J gene lost 2 bases, with 9 bases spanning the gap. Germline CDR1 is MNHNS and CDR2 is SASEGT. The CDR3: CASSGQATYEQYF. In DNA, the CDR3 is TGTGCCAGCAGTGGCCAGGCCACCTACGAGCAGTACTTC.

The table lists this clonotype with a few counts. This chain links TRBV5-8 with TRBJ2-7; D is undetermined. Germline CDR1 reads SGHTS; CDR2 reads YDEGEE. Trimming shortened V by 1 base and J by 2 bases, and 16 bases separated the two germline ends. CDR3 length equals 16 residues. CDR3 bases: TGTGCCAGCAGCTTGATTGTTGGCAGGAGCGCCTACGAGCAGTACTTC. Residues: CASSLIVGRSAYEQYF.

This clonotype has ten or more counts. The chain uses TRBV6-4 and TRBJ2-7, with 9 bases aligning to TRBD1. V lost 7 bases, J lost 5 bases, and 15 bases stayed unmatched. Germline values: CDR1 MRHNA, CDR2 SNTAGT. The CDR3 totals 16 residues. The CDR3, as DNA: TGTGCCAGCACCAGACAGGGGGGGCTCGTGGTCAACGAGCAGTACTTC. Its translation is CASTRQGGLVVNEQYF.

This sequence joins TRBV6-1 and TRBJ2-5; TRBD2 might be the D (7 bases). Deletions cut 5 bases from V and 5 bases from J, with 18 bases between. Per the germline V gene, CDR1 is MNHNS and CDR2 is SASEGT. The CDR3 contains 15 residues. The CDR3 sequence: CASSPGWGGWETQYF. CDR3 sequence (DNA): TGTGCCAGCAGTCCGGGTTGGGGGGGCTGGGAGACCCAGTACTTC.

This clonotype has at least ten counts. The rearrangement uses TRBV27 and TRBJ1-1; perhaps TRBD1 as D (5 bases). The germline gives CDR1 MNHEY, CDR2 SMNVEV (reference sequence). V was shortened by 6 bases and J by 4 bases, with 12 bases between the two germline ends. This CDR3 is built from 13 residues. The CDR3 sequence: CASRGQGGTEAFF. In DNA, the CDR3 is TGTGCCAGCAGGGGTCAGGGCGGCACTGAAGCTTTCTTT.

The rearrangement uses TRBV20-1 and TRBJ1-2; possibly TRBD1 for D (6 bases). Trimming left V 0 bases short and J 13 bases short, with 15 bases between. The CDR3 sequence is 12 residues long. CDR1 is DFQATT, CDR2 SNEGSKA, per germline (reference sequence). In nucleotides, the CDR3 is TGCAGTGCTAGAGATCGGATTTGGACAGTCACCTTC. Protein sequence: CSARDRIWTVTF.

On this clonotype itself: A much larger clone is a single base away; this may be a read error. The rearrangement joins TRBV3-1 to TRBJ2-5; 7 bases are a match to TRBD2. The germline V gene encodes CDR1 LGHDT and CDR2 YNNKEL (reference sequence). The CDR3 covers 16 residues. Germline trimming cut 0 bases from V and 2 bases from J; bases unmatched to any gene: 6. CDR3 in amino acids: CASSQDLASGQETQYF. The CDR3 DNA reads TGTGCCAGCAGCCAAGATCTGGCTAGCGGACAAGAGACCCAGTACTTC.

The chain uses TRBV29-1 and TRBJ2-7, with 9 bases aligning to TRBD1. V lost 2 bases, J lost 4 bases, and 3 bases stayed unmatched. The CDR3 has 13 residues. The germline V gene has CDR1 SQVTM and CDR2 ANQGSEA. CDR3 sequence: CSVEWDREYEQYF. CDR3 coding DNA: TGCAGCGTTGAATGGGACAGGGAGTACGAGCAGTACTTC.

This clonotype was found a few times. The chain carries TRBV29-1 and TRBJ1-1; the match to TRBD1 covers 7 bases. CDR1 is SQVTM, CDR2 ANQGSEA, per germline. V lost 8 bases and J lost 3; bases outside the gene matches: 18. The CDR3 runs to 16 residues. The CDR3 sequence: CSPTLPDRRTYTEAFF. The CDR3, as DNA: TGCAGCCCCACCCTGCCGGACAGGCGCACCTACACTGAAGCTTTCTTT.

The chain combines TRBV15 with TRBJ2-7; TRBD2 might be the D (6 bases). The V end was cut by 1 base, the J end by 7 bases, with 17 bases between. The CDR3 runs to 15 residues. Germline V CDR1 and CDR2: LNHNV, YYDKDF (reference sequence). CDR3 bases: TGTGCCACCAGCAGAGTGGAGGGGACGGAAGAGGAGCAGTACTTC. Translation: CATSRVEGTEEEQYF.

The table lists this clonotype with many counts. This rearrangement joins TRBV6-2 or TRBV6-3 to TRBJ2-2, with 8 bases lining up with TRBD2. V dropped 2 bases and J dropped 5; count of bases not matched to a gene: 1. Germline V gene sequence: CDR1 MNHEY, CDR2 SVGEGT. CDR3 length equals 14 residues. CDR3 nucleotide sequence: TGTGCCAGCAGTTACGGACTAGCTACCGGGGAGCTGTTTTTT. This translates into CASSYGLATGELFF.

This clonotype was detected ten times or more. The chain has TRBV7-2 and TRBJ1-1; D is unclear. Germline V CDR1 and CDR2: SGHTA, FQGNSA. This CDR3 has 13 residues. V was pared by 5 bases and J by 3 bases, with 10 bases between. The CDR3 DNA sequence: TGTGCCAGCAGCGCTGACTGGGACACTGAAGCTTTCTTT. It encodes CASSADWDTEAFF.

V and J are TRBV6-2 or TRBV6-3 and TRBJ1-4; D unresolved. This CDR3 region has 15 residues. Germline V gene data show CDR1 as MNHEY and CDR2 as SVGEGT. V shed 4 bases and J shed 0 bases, with 9 bases lying between them. CDR3 coding DNA: TGTGCCAGCAGTTTCCTGACGGCAACTAATGAAAAACTGTTTTTT. Its protein is CASSFLTATNEKLFF.

The rearrangement links TRBV3-1 to TRBJ2-1; no clear D gene. Trimming removed 1 base at V and 9 bases at J, with 7 bases between. CDR3 length equals 12 residues. Germline lookup yields CDR1 LGHDT and CDR2 YNNKEL (reference sequence). The CDR3 protein is CASSQVGVEQFF. The CDR3 nucleotides read TGTGCCAGCAGCCAAGTTGGGGTTGAGCAGTTCTTC.